Listed below are T cell receptor beta chains from one sample, sequenced in a study of CD8 T cells in Susac syndrome. Each CDR3 protein gets one entry after TCRdb re-called the immunoSEQ multiplex PCR reads with MiXCR. Altogether more than 150,000 distinct CDR3 sequences are present, about 95% being singletons, with the ten largest covering around 0.14%. Sequencing was done on a sample of CD4+ T cells from PBMCs. The receptors were gathered from a human donor in good health. Each CDR3 is given with its conserved first and last residue. D genes are given only for firm matches. Expanded clones get a size class; other rows say once, few or many, or leave the size out.

j_call v_call d_call clone_size cdr3_nt cdr3_aa
TRBJ1-3 TRBV20-1 - - TGCAGTGCTGCCTTGGGGAACACGATATATTTT CSAALGNTIYF
TRBJ2-2 TRBV24-1 - once TGTGCCACCAGTGATCCTGGACATTTCTCCGGGGAGCTGTTTTTT CATSDPGHFSGELFF
TRBJ2-1 TRBV20-1 TRBD2 once TGCAGTGCTGGGGGGGAGCGGGGACTATACAATGAGCAGTTCTTC CSAGGERGLYNEQFF
TRBJ2-2 TRBV5-1 TRBD1 - TGCGCCAGCAGCTTGAGTATCGGGACAGTAAACGGGGAGCTGTTTTTT CASSLSIGTVNGELFF
TRBJ2-5 TRBV7-8 TRBD2 - TGTGCCAGCAGCTCCAGGAGGCTAGCGGGGACGCAGACCCAGTACTTC CASSSRRLAGTQTQYF
TRBJ2-5 TRBV2 - - TGTGCCAGCGGGGACTTACAAGAGACCCAGTACTTC CASGDLQETQYF
TRBJ1-6 TRBV3-1 - - TGTGCCAGCGGGCTGGGAGGACCCCTCCACTTT CASGLGGPLHF
TRBJ1-5 TRBV5-4 TRBD1 - TGTGCCAGCAGCATACAGGGGGCGGGCAATCAGCCCCAGCATTTT CASSIQGAGNQPQHF
TRBJ1-2 TRBV5-4 - - TGTGCCAGCACCCTTCGTTGGGGAGATGGCTACACCTTC CASTLRWGDGYTF
TRBJ2-5 TRBV5-4 TRBD1 once TGTGCCAGCAGCCTAGGGGGCTTCGGAGAGACCCAGTACTTC CASSLGGFGETQYF
TRBJ2-2 TRBV20-1 - - TGCAGTGCTAGAGATGACACGGGCACCGGGGAGCTGTTTTTT CSARDDTGTGELFF
TRBJ1-1 TRBV7-3 - - TGTGCCAGCAGCTCAAAATACCGTGAAGCTTTCTTT CASSSKYREAFF
TRBJ2-7 TRBV6-5 - - TGTGCCAGCAGTTACCGACATACCCTTTCCTACGAGCAGTACTTC CASSYRHTLSYEQYF
TRBJ1-2 TRBV4-2 TRBD1 - TGTGCCAGCACCCCGGGACAGGGAAATGGCTACACCTTC CASTPGQGNGYTF
TRBJ1-2 TRBV7-3 - - TGTGCCAGCAGCCCACAACCGGGTAACTATGGCTACACCTTC CASSPQPGNYGYTF
TRBJ2-2 TRBV9 - - TGTGCCAGCAGCCCCCGTCCCGGCGGGGAATCCCTTAACACCGGGGAGCTGTTTTTT CASSPRPGGESLNTGELFF
TRBJ2-7 TRBV30 TRBD1 - TGTGCCTGGAGTAACAACCCCCGACAGGGATTCCCCTACGAGCAGTACTTC CAWSNNPRQGFPYEQYF
TRBJ1-2 TRBV15 - - TGTGCCACCAGCAGAGGGACGGGGGCACACTATGGCTACACCTTC CATSRGTGAHYGYTF
TRBJ2-7 TRBV15 - - TGTGCCACCAGCCCCCGGGACACCTCCTACGAGCAGTACTTC CATSPRDTSYEQYF
TRBJ2-7 TRBV12-3/TRBV12-4 TRBD1 - TGTGCCAGCAGTCCCGTGACAGGGACCTCCTACGAGCAGTACTTC CASSPVTGTSYEQYF
TRBJ1-2 TRBV29-1 - - TGCAGCGCCCGTCCTACCTATGGCTACACCTTC CSARPTYGYTF
TRBJ2-7 TRBV20-1 - few TGCAGTGCTAGAGATTCTAGCAAACTTTTTTGGGAGCAGTACTTC CSARDSSKLFWEQYF
TRBJ2-3 TRBV28 TRBD1 - TGTGCCAGCAGATGGACAGGGAGGCGAACAGATACGCAGTATTTT CASRWTGRRTDTQYF
TRBJ1-1 TRBV4-2 - - TGTGCCAGCAGCCAAGTGGACAACCGTGAAGCTTTCTTT CASSQVDNREAFF
TRBJ2-7 TRBV18 TRBD2 - TGTGCCAGCTCACCTAACCCGGGGGGCGAGCAGTACTTC CASSPNPGGEQYF
TRBJ1-1 TRBV6-2/TRBV6-3 TRBD1 - TGTGCCAGCCGGGACAGTGTGAACACTGAAGCTTTCTTT CASRDSVNTEAFF
TRBJ1-5 TRBV12-3/TRBV12-4 - - TGTGCCAGCCGAACGGGCAGTCTGGATGGGTATCAGCCCCAGCATTTT CASRTGSLDGYQPQHF
TRBJ1-6 TRBV6-1 - - TGTGCCAGCAGGGAGGTGGGGGGGCTACCCCTCCACTTT CASREVGGLPLHF
TRBJ2-3 TRBV24-1 - - TGTGCCACCAGTGATACCGCCCCGAACAAGCAGTATTTT CATSDTAPNKQYF
TRBJ1-5 TRBV18 - - TGTGCCAGCTCACGACTCACGGGGCAGCCCCAGCATTTT CASSRLTGQPQHF
TRBJ1-6 TRBV20-1 - - TGCAGTGCTAGAGACGGGAGGGGCGCAGGGTCACCCCTCCACTTT CSARDGRGAGSPLHF
TRBJ1-5 TRBV27 TRBD1 - TGTGCCAGCCCCAGGGGGCAGCCCCAGCATTTT CASPRGQPQHF
TRBJ1-2 TRBV5-1 - - TGCGCCAGCAGCTTGGCCGATTCGGGGGACTATGGCTACACCTTC CASSLADSGDYGYTF
TRBJ2-2 TRBV6-1 TRBD2 - TGTGCCAGCAGTCGTGGACTAGCGGGGGCTCGGGGCACCGGGGAGCTGTTTTTT CASSRGLAGARGTGELFF
TRBJ2-7 TRBV1 - once TGCACCAGCAGCCCAGGACGGTACGAGCAGTACTTC CTSSPGRYEQYF
TRBJ1-2 TRBV4-3 - - TGCGCCAGTCGCCGTGTAGCGGAGGCTAACTATGGCTACACCTTC CASRRVAEANYGYTF
TRBJ2-5 TRBV29-1 - - TGCAGCGTTTTGCCCAGGGTGGAAGGAGAGACCCAGTACTTC CSVLPRVEGETQYF
TRBJ2-1 TRBV5-1 TRBD2 - TGCGCCAGCAGCTTATGGACTAGCGGGGAGAATGAGCAGTTCTTC CASSLWTSGENEQFF
TRBJ1-6 TRBV2 - - TGTGCCAGCGGCCAAGGGGATTCACCCCTCCACTTT CASGQGDSPLHF
TRBJ2-1 TRBV7-2 - - TGTGCCAGCAGCTTCCAGGCGGGGTCATCCACCTACAATGAGCAGTTCTTC CASSFQAGSSTYNEQFF
TRBJ1-3 TRBV12-3/TRBV12-4 TRBD1 few TGTGCCAGCAGTGCCGGGACAGCTGGAAACACCATATATTTT CASSAGTAGNTIYF
TRBJ1-1 TRBV29-1 - once TGCAGCGTTGCTGTCAGTCCGAAGACTGAAGCTTTCTTT CSVAVSPKTEAFF
TRBJ2-3 TRBV15 - - TGTGCCACCAGCAGAGATCGGTATACGGGAAATACGCAGTATTTT CATSRDRYTGNTQYF
TRBJ2-1 TRBV29-1 - - TGCAGCGTTGAAGATAATCGGGGGGCCATCCAGCAGTTCTTC CSVEDNRGAIQQFF
TRBJ2-1 TRBV30 TRBD2 - TGTGCCTGGACCTTACTAGCGGGGGACTACAATGAGCAGTTCTTC CAWTLLAGDYNEQFF
TRBJ2-7 TRBV5-1 TRBD1 - TGCGCCAGCAGCCCATCAGGGGGCTTCAACGAGCAGTACTTC CASSPSGGFNEQYF
TRBJ2-7 TRBV7-2 - - TGTGCCAGCAGCCGCAGGGGCTACGAGCAGTACTTC CASSRRGYEQYF
TRBJ1-5 TRBV7-9 TRBD1 - TGTGCCAGCAGCTCCCGGACAGGGGTGCCCCAGCATTTT CASSSRTGVPQHF
TRBJ2-7 TRBV20-1 TRBD1 once TGCAGTGCTAAACTACAGGGGCACACCTACGAGCAGTACTTC CSAKLQGHTYEQYF
TRBJ1-1 TRBV3-1 - - TGTGCCAGCAGCCCTTGGACGGGGGCGAGCACTGAAGCTTTCTTT CASSPWTGASTEAFF
TRBJ2-6 TRBV12-3/TRBV12-4 - - TGTGCCAGCAGCGACGGGGCCACTGGGGCCAACGTCCTGACTTTC CASSDGATGANVLTF
TRBJ2-7 TRBV7-8 - - TGTGCCAGCAGCCAGGATAGGTCCTACGAGCAGTACTTC CASSQDRSYEQYF
TRBJ2-5 TRBV29-1 - - TGCAGCGTTGACACAGGGAAGAGGGAGACCCAGTACTTC CSVDTGKRETQYF